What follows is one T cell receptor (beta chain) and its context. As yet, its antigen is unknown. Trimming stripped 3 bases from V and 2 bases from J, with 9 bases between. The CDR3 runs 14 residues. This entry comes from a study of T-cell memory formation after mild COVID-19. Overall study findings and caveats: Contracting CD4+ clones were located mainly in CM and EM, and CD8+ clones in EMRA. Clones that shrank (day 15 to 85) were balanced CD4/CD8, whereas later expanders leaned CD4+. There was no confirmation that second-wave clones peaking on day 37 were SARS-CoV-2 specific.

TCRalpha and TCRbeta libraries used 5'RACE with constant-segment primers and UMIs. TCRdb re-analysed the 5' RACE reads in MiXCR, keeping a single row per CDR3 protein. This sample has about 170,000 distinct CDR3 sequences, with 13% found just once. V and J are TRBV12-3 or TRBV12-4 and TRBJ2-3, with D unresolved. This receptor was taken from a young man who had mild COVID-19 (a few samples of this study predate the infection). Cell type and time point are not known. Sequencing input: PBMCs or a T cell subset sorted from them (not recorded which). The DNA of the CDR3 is TGTGCCAGCAGTTTTCTAGACGACACAGATACGCAGTATTTT. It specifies CASSFLDDTDTQYF.